A selection of T cell receptor beta chains follows, all from one sample in a study of blood T cell repertoires in COVID-19. Generated by immunoSEQ multiplex PCR, the TCRdb table keeps only in-frame clones and is missing some. The table has about 230,000 clones, approximately 89% seen once; the top ten hold roughly 4%. Material for sequencing was PBMCs or T cells enriched from blood (not recorded which). These receptors were collected from a woman in her 30s with acute COVID-19. CDR3s include the opening cysteine and the closing phenylalanine or tryptophan. A D gene is named only where the DNA matches it firmly. Only part of the rows carry a size: once, few, many, or a class if the clone is expanded.

d_gene	v_gene	abundance	j_gene	CDR3aa	CDR3nt
TRBD1	TRBV19	once	TRBJ2-3	CASTDPLDRVGTDTQYF	TGTGCCAGTACCGATCCCCTCGACAGGGTCGGCACAGATACGCAGTATTTT
TRBD1	TRBV10-3	.	TRBJ2-1	CAISDRTKDRSSYNEQFF	TGTGCCATCAGTGACAGGACGAAGGACAGGAGCTCCTACAATGAGCAGTTCTTC
.	TRBV19	once	TRBJ1-6	CASSHREENSPLHF	TGTGCCAGTAGCCACAGGGAAGAAAATTCACCCCTCCACTTT
TRBD1	TRBV5-1	few	TRBJ1-5	CASSLWTGSQPQHF	TGCGCCAGCAGCCTCTGGACAGGGAGCCAGCCCCAGCATTTT
.	TRBV14	.	TRBJ1-4	CASSLRRPREQNEKLFF	TGTGCCAGCAGCCTTAGGCGCCCCCGGGAACAAAATGAAAAACTGTTTTTT
.	TRBV28	.	TRBJ1-2	CASSRDGGYTF	TGTGCCAGCAGCAGGGATGGGGGCTACACCTTC
.	TRBV14	.	TRBJ1-6	CASSQEGGRIPPLHF	TGTGCCAGCAGCCAAGAGGGGGGGCGGATACCACCCCTCCACTTT
.	TRBV5-1	once	TRBJ2-1	CASSLSYEQFF	TGCGCCAGCAGCTTGAGCTATGAGCAGTTCTTC
.	TRBV9	.	TRBJ2-4	CASSDHAGLAKNIQYF	TGTGCCAGCAGCGACCACGCAGGGCTAGCCAAAAACATTCAGTACTTC
TRBD1	TRBV10-1	few	TRBJ2-1	CASSVGQGRSEQFF	TGCGCCAGCAGTGTAGGACAGGGGAGGAGTGAGCAGTTCTTC
.	TRBV5-1	once	TRBJ1-3	CASSSGNRGNTIYF	TGCGCCAGCAGCTCCGGGAACAGAGGAAACACCATATATTTT
.	TRBV1	.	TRBJ1-1	CTSSHPTPQGLDGEAFF	TGCACCAGCAGCCATCCCACGCCCCAGGGCTTAGACGGTGAAGCTTTCTTT
TRBD1	TRBV3-1/TRBV3-2	.	TRBJ2-7	CASSLPGQADEQYF	TGTGCCAGCAGCCTCCCGGGACAGGCGGACGAGCAGTACTTC
TRBD1	TRBV10-3	.	TRBJ1-5	CAISKDRVSNQPQHF	TGTGCCATCAGCAAGGACAGGGTTAGCAATCAGCCCCAGCATTTT
.	TRBV18	.	TRBJ1-5	CASSRGTGDQPQHF	TGTGCCAGCTCACGAGGGACTGGGGATCAGCCCCAGCATTTT
TRBD2	TRBV7-3	once	TRBJ2-1	CASSLLAGTSGGAGEQFF	TGTGCCAGCAGCCTATTGGCCGGGACTAGCGGGGGGGCTGGTGAGCAGTTCTTC
.	TRBV7-9	.	TRBJ1-2	CASSLVQGGDGYTF	TGTGCCAGCAGCTTAGTCCAGGGAGGCGATGGCTACACCTTC
.	TRBV28	.	TRBJ2-5	CASSSADLIAAQETQYF	TGTGCCAGCAGTTCAGCCGACCTAATAGCGGCTCAAGAGACCCAGTACTTC
TRBD1	TRBV3-1/TRBV3-2	.	TRBJ1-1	CASSRLDRGTEAFF	TGTGCCAGCAGCCGCCTCGACAGGGGAACTGAAGCTTTCTTT
.	TRBV25-1	once	TRBJ1-2	CASSEAFNYGYTF	TGTGCCAGCAGTGAAGCGTTTAACTATGGCTACACCTTC
.	TRBV6-5	.	TRBJ1-1	CASSSRGGQNTEAFF	TGTGCCAGCAGTTCTCGCGGGGGTCAGAACACTGAAGCTTTCTTT
.	TRBV11-2	.	TRBJ1-5	CASSATLSDQPQHF	TGTGCCAGCAGCGCCACCCTTAGTGATCAGCCCCAGCATTTT
TRBD2	TRBV11-2	.	TRBJ2-1	CASSLVGTAGGRAYNEQFF	TGTGCCAGCAGCTTAGTAGGAACAGCGGGGGGGCGGGCCTACAATGAGCAGTTCTTC
.	TRBV2	.	TRBJ2-6	CASEGTGANVLTF	TGTGCCTCGGAGGGGACTGGGGCCAACGTCCTGACTTTC
.	TRBV7-2	.	TRBJ2-5	CASSLVAEVGLGTQYF	TGTGCCAGCAGCCTAGTAGCGGAGGTTGGGTTGGGGACCCAGTACTTC
.	TRBV5-1	.	TRBJ2-1	CASSLVGQNSPGNEQFF	TGCGCCAGCAGCTTGGTTGGACAAAACTCCCCTGGCAATGAGCAGTTCTTC
TRBD1	TRBV7-9	.	TRBJ2-7	CASNPLATGDYEQYF	TGTGCCAGCAACCCCCTCGCGACAGGGGACTACGAGCAGTACTTC
TRBD2	TRBV4-3	.	TRBJ2-3	CASSQDTSGDRTDTQYF	TGCGCCAGCAGCCAAGACACTAGCGGGGATCGCACAGATACGCAGTATTTT
.	TRBV6-5	.	TRBJ2-7	CATRRGGTSYEQYF	TGTGCCACCCGGAGGGGGGGCACCTCCTACGAGCAGTACTTC
.	TRBV30	.	TRBJ2-7	CAWSSLTGVAYEQYF	TGTGCCTGGAGTTCTCTCACCGGGGTAGCCTACGAGCAGTACTTC
.	TRBV30	.	TRBJ1-3	CALLYRSGNTIYF	TGTGCCTTACTTTATCGCTCTGGAAACACCATATATTTT
.	TRBV4-1	.	TRBJ2-7	CASKPSGAGAFGNEQYF	TGCGCCTCTAAGCCAAGTGGGGCAGGGGCATTCGGGAACGAGCAGTACTTC
.	TRBV5-5	few	TRBJ2-7	CASSFFRDNAYEQYF	TGTGCCAGCAGCTTCTTCCGGGACAATGCCTACGAGCAGTACTTC
TRBD1	TRBV7-2	.	TRBJ2-2	CASSPGQGFTGELFF	TGTGCCAGCAGTCCGGGACAGGGGTTCACCGGGGAGCTGTTTTTT
.	TRBV9	.	TRBJ1-1	CASSVGTSEVAFF	TGTGCCAGCAGCGTAGGGACAAGCGAAGTAGCTTTCTTT
TRBD2	TRBV2	.	TRBJ2-2	CASMGGWTGELFF	TGTGCCAGCATGGGGGGGTGGACCGGGGAGCTGTTTTTT
.	TRBV12-3/TRBV12-4	.	TRBJ2-2	CATSVPTGELFF	TGTGCCACTAGCGTGCCAACCGGGGAGCTGTTTTTT
TRBD1	TRBV30	.	TRBJ1-1	CAGERGPAEAFF	TGTGCTGGAGAGAGGGGGCCGGCTGAAGCTTTCTTT
TRBD1	TRBV6-1	.	TRBJ2-7	CASSEGQGWNEQYF	TGTGCCAGCAGTGAGGGACAGGGGTGGAACGAGCAGTACTTC
.	TRBV30	once	TRBJ2-1	CAWSVAVPYNEQFF	TGTGCCTGGAGTGTGGCAGTACCGTACAATGAGCAGTTCTTC
.	TRBV19	.	TRBJ1-2	CASSIQGNYGYTF	TGTGCCAGTAGTATCCAGGGTAACTATGGCTACACCTTC
TRBD1	TRBV9	.	TRBJ1-1	CASSVAGQGAVGTEAFF	TGTGCCAGCAGCGTAGCGGGACAGGGGGCGGTTGGCACTGAAGCTTTCTTT
TRBD1	TRBV5-6	.	TRBJ1-2	CASREGQKTHYTF	TGTGCCAGCAGGGAGGGACAGAAAACACACTACACCTTC
TRBD1	TRBV7-8	.	TRBJ1-5	CASSDRGRLGNQPQHF	TGTGCCAGCAGCGATAGGGGGCGGCTGGGGAATCAGCCCCAGCATTTT